This T cell receptor (beta chain) was observed in a study of blood T cell repertoires in COVID-19 (dated by TCRdb to about 2020). The study in broad terms: Samples from collaborators originated in the United States, Italy and Spain and spanned both the acute and convalescent phases of COVID-19. Samples were obtained from the ongoing ImmuneRACE study (first 160 participants) and from roughly 1,300 subjects provided by 6 global collaborators. The material from the prospective study consisted of cDNA or gDNA derived from T cells, B-cell-depleted T cells, or PBMCs. Where available, HLA class I and class II types were obtained from metadata supplied by the sample provider rather than from assay-based typing. The dataset comprised deeply sampled blood TCRbeta repertoires from subjects exposed to, actively infected with, or recovered from COVID-19. A freely available public database, intended as a resource for researchers studying the immune response to SARS-CoV-2, is where the repertoires were released. Nearly every sample came with metadata listing a de-identified subject ID, COVID-19 status, age in years and sex.

The paper as a whole reports these results and caveats: Clinical and demographic metadata were provided uncurated, with the amount varying by source and participant.

TCRbeta CDR3 regions were amplified from genomic DNA by means of the immunoSEQ Assay, a bias-controlled multiplex PCR. The original pipeline was this. The number of nucleated cells in each sample was estimated from the amplification of reference gene primers within the assay. Sequence reads were collapsed and filtered to measure the absolute abundance of every unique TCRbeta CDR3 rearrangement. For each sample, productive Simpson clonality was calculated as the square root of Simpson's diversity index over productive rearrangements. This immuneACCESS table, as held by TCRdb, lists in-frame sequences with V and J called but not all clones. Of the missing ones, under half trace to an unresolved V gene in checked studies; the others have no known cause. V and J calls and clone size are those listed in that table; D and trimming were worked out from the DNA. The sample table lists 250,000 to 300,000 clones, roughly nine tenths of them with a count of one. Of the sample, about 12% is held by the ten largest clones.

One collaborating source in Seattle enrolled patients while the patients were actively infected and followed the patients over time throughout the course of disease. Each collaborating institution followed its own protocols to collect whole blood in K2EDTA tubes. For TCRbeta analysis, collaborators shipped samples in one of three forms: frozen whole blood, isolated PBMCs, or DNA extracted from either of those sample types. Relative to germline, V is missing 4 bases and J is missing 3 bases, with 8 bases of the junction outside any gene match. Its CDR3 holds 15 amino acids, cysteine through phenylalanine. Only the CDR3 region is kept as DNA, spanning 45 bases read in frame from base 1. CDR1 SGHKS and CDR2 YYEKEE are derived from the germline V gene (reference sequence). This clone was counted once. What this receptor recognizes is not known. The sample holds no much larger clone one base away, and base qualities are not on file.

The V and J segments used are TRBV5-5 and TRBJ2-7; TRBD1 matches 9 bases in the middle. The clonotype was recovered from a woman aged 25 to 45 with COVID-19, enrolled during active disease. Sequenced sample: peripheral blood. This receptor carries the CDR3 CASSLQGATIYEQYF. The bases are TGTGCCAGCAGCCTACAGGGGGCGACTATCTACGAGCAGTACTTC.